The 29 T cell receptor beta chains given below trace back to one sample, sequenced in a study of cytomegalovirus exposure and HLA in healthy donors. Measured with immunoSEQ multiplex PCR; TCRdb has only the in-frame clones, and not every one. The table shows some 250,000 clones, with around 91% occurring only once. The source material was PBMCs. The receptor source for this set is a woman aged 25 to 45 in good health and CMV-seronegative.

The CDR3 here is CATPFFAGEVVGYTF. The CDR3 bases are TGTGCCACCCCTTTCTTCGCGGGCGAGGTAGTGGGCTACACCTTC. The J gene is TRBJ1-2, the V gene TRBV2, with D unclear. Trimming cost V 10 bases and J 8 bases, with 26 bases left between them. This CDR3 has 15 residues. CDR1 SNHLY and CDR2 FYNNEI come from the germline V gene.

Remarks on this clone: This specimen includes other DNA sequences encoding the same CDR3. The V and J genes are TRBV27 and TRBJ2-2, with no clear D. The CDR3 totals 13 residues. Germline CDR1 reads MNHEY; CDR2 reads SMNVEV (reference sequence). V lost 1 base, J lost 5 bases, and 5 bases lay in between. The chain's CDR3 is CASSLLGTGELFF. The CDR3, as DNA: TGTGCCAGCAGTTTATTAGGGACCGGGGAGCTGTTTTTT.

The V gene is TRBV2, the J gene TRBJ2-7, with D hard to call. CDR1 is SNHLY, CDR2 FYNNEI, per germline. Between the trimmed V and J ends, which lost 4 bases and 2 bases, there was a span of 9 bases. This CDR3 is built from 13 residues. The CDR3 sequence: CASSGAEPYEQYF. The CDR3 DNA reads as TGTGCCAGCAGTGGTGCGGAACCCTACGAGCAGTACTTC.

The rearrangement links TRBV9 to TRBJ2-2; D may correspond to TRBD1 or TRBD2 (6 bases each). The V and J ends lost 4 bases and 6 bases respectively, with 13 bases between them. The CDR3 loop spans 14 amino acids. The germline CDR1 and CDR2 sequences are SGDLS and YYNGEE. CDR3 coding DNA: TGTGCCAGCAGCCCCAGTGGGGGGCCCGGGGAGCTGTTTTTT. The encoded protein is CASSPSGGPGELFF.

The rearrangement joins TRBV7-9 to TRBJ1-4; D gene uncertain. The germline V gene has CDR1 SEHNR and CDR2 FQNEAQ (reference sequence). V lost 2 bases to trimming and J lost 4 bases, with 8 bases between them. CDR3 size: 14 residues. This CDR3 reads CASSLSQVNEKLFF. CDR3 DNA sequence: TGTGCCAGCAGCTTAAGTCAGGTTAATGAAAAACTGTTTTTT.

As regards this clone: Additional DNA sequences in this sample encode the identical CDR3. The V gene is TRBV6-5, the J gene TRBJ2-3; a weak D match, TRBD1 (6 bases). The germline V gene encodes CDR1 MNHEY and CDR2 SVGAGI. V was shortened by 9 bases and J by 0 bases, with 13 bases between the two germline ends. This CDR3 is 14 amino acids long. The CDR3 nucleotides read TGTGCCAGTAAACCGGGACATAGCACAGATACGCAGTATTTT. Translated: CASKPGHSTDTQYF.

This chain links TRBV29-1 with TRBJ2-1; D remains unclear. The germline V gene has CDR1 SQVTM and CDR2 ANQGSEA. The CDR3 sequence is 10 residues long. V was trimmed by 7 bases and J by 7 bases, leaving 8 bases between them. DNA of the CDR3: TGCAGCGCCTACGGGAATGAGCAGTTCTTC. It is translated as CSAYGNEQFF.

The rearrangement links TRBV19 to TRBJ2-1; no clear D. CDR3 length: 14 amino acids. V was shortened by 5 bases and J by 4 bases, with 12 bases between the two germline ends. The germline gives CDR1 LNHDA, CDR2 SQIVND (reference sequence). CDR3 region: CASSPQIHYNEQFF. The CDR3 coding sequence is TGTGCCAGTAGTCCGCAGATCCATTACAATGAGCAGTTCTTC.

This chain joins TRBV7-3 and TRBJ2-2; 16 bases line up with TRBD2. The V gene's germline CDR1 is SGHTA and CDR2 FQGTGA. V was clipped by 5 bases and J by 3 bases; unmatched bases: 6. This CDR3 is built from 18 residues. The CDR3 region is CASSPGLAGGRDTGELFF. CDR3 sequence (DNA): TGTGCCAGCAGCCCGGGACTAGCGGGAGGGCGTGACACCGGGGAGCTGTTTTTT. Based on the CDR3 plus reference TRBV7-3 and TRBJ2-2, the full variable domain is GAGVSQTPSNKVTEKGKYVELRCDPISGHTALYWYRQSLGQGPEFLIYFQGTGAADDSGLPNDRFFAVRPEGSVSTLKIQRTERGDSAVYLCASSPGLAGGRDTGELFFGEGSRLTVL.

The chain links TRBV29-1 to TRBJ2-7; D gene ambiguous. The germline CDR1 and CDR2 sequences are SQVTM and ANQGSEA. The germline V and J ends were trimmed by 5 bases and 2 bases, with 10 bases remaining between them. This CDR3 region has 12 residues. The CDR3 loop is CSVRLEAYEQYF. The CDR3 bases are TGCAGCGTTCGGTTGGAAGCCTACGAGCAGTACTTC.

The rearrangement joins TRBV5-1 to TRBJ2-5, with D possibly matching TRBD1 (6 bases). The CDR3 sequence is 15 residues long. In germline, CDR1 is SGHRS, CDR2 YFSETQ. Trimming took 0 bases from V and 3 from J, leaving 12 bases between them. CDR3 nucleotide sequence: TGCGCCAGCAGCTTGGTATCAGGGGCGGAAGAGACCCAGTACTTC. Translating it yields CASSLVSGAEETQYF.

The V and J genes are TRBV7-8 and TRBJ2-7, with 7 bases that match TRBD1. The CDR3 totals 13 residues. Trimming removed 4 bases from V and 5 bases from J; junction bases left unmatched: 5. The germline gives CDR1 SGHVS, CDR2 FQNEAQ. Written as DNA, the CDR3 is TGTGCCAGCAGCTATTTGCAGGGGGACGAGCAGTACTTC. Protein: CASSYLQGDEQYF.

V is TRBV13 and J is TRBJ2-7; D is perhaps TRBD2 (5 bases). The CDR3 runs to 14 residues. Germline CDR1 reads PRHDT; CDR2 reads FYEKMQ (reference sequence). V lost 5 bases to trimming and J lost 6 bases, with 17 bases between them. The CDR3 protein is CASSPPGPRGEQYF. CDR3 nucleotide sequence: TGTGCCAGCAGCCCTCCTGGGCCACGGGGCGAGCAGTACTTC.

CDR3 sequence: CASSLSRDYEQYF. The DNA for the CDR3 is TGCGCCAGCAGTCTAAGCAGGGACTACGAGCAGTACTTC. The chain carries TRBV23-1 and TRBJ2-7, with TRBD1 as a possible D gene (5 bases). TRBV23-1 is placed among ORFs of uncertain function. The length of the CDR3 is 13 residues. V was pared by 4 bases and J by 3 bases, with 10 bases between.

The J gene is TRBJ1-2, the V gene TRBV19, with D uncertain. Trimming stripped 3 bases from V and 4 bases from J, with 9 bases between. CDR1 is LNHDA, CDR2 SQIVND, per germline (reference sequence). CDR3 length: 13 residues. DNA for the CDR3: TGTGCCAGTAGTATTCAAGGGAGCTATGGCTACACCTTC. It specifies CASSIQGSYGYTF.

The chain links TRBV9 to TRBJ2-7, with TRBD2 identical over 16 bases. Germline-derived CDR1 and CDR2 are SGDLS and YYNGEE. Trimming took 0 bases from V and 6 from J; bases not matched to a gene: 6. This CDR3 has 17 residues. DNA of the CDR3: TGTGCCAGCAGCGTAGGAGGGACTAGCGGGAGGGCCTTCGAGCAGTACTTC. Its protein is CASSVGGTSGRAFEQYF.

The chain employs TRBV7-6 and TRBJ2-7; 9 bases line up with TRBD1. V gave up 3 bases and J gave up 10 bases; unmatched junction bases: 10. The CDR3 extends over 14 amino acids. Germline V CDR1 and CDR2: SGHVS, FNYEAQ. The CDR3 here is CASSLRDRATQQYF. The CDR3 DNA sequence: TGTGCCAGCAGCTTGAGGGACAGGGCGACCCAACAGTACTTC.

The V call is TRBV28, the J call TRBJ2-1; 8 nucleotides align to TRBD1. Losses at the gene ends were 5 bases for V and 4 bases for J; bases not matched to a gene: 4. This CDR3 is 14 amino acids long. Germline-derived CDR1 and CDR2 are MDHEN and SYDVKM. In DNA form, the CDR3 reads TGTGCCAGCAGTACATGGGACAGGTACAATGAGCAGTTCTTC. Translating it yields CASSTWDRYNEQFF.

This chain links TRBV11-2 with TRBJ2-2; 8 bases are a match to TRBD2. The germline gives CDR1 SGHAT, CDR2 FQNNGV. This CDR3 region has 17 residues. With V trimmed by 5 bases and J by 0 bases, 8 bases remained unmatched. CDR3 in amino acids: CASSPRLARTNTGELFF. CDR3 coding DNA: TGTGCCAGCAGCCCCCGACTAGCGCGGACGAACACCGGGGAGCTGTTTTTT.

The genes are TRBV2 and TRBJ2-4; maybe TRBD1 (6 bases). Germline V gene lookup returns CDR1 SNHLY and CDR2 FYNNEI. V shed 6 bases and J shed 4 bases, with 13 bases lying between them. The CDR3 loop spans 14 amino acids. CDR3 sequence reads: CASRVDRRKNIQYF. The CDR3, as DNA: TGTGCCAGCAGGGTGGACAGAAGAAAAAACATTCAGTACTTC.

The rearrangement joins TRBV5-4 to TRBJ2-2; no clear D. Trimming removed 4 bases at V and 5 bases at J, with 6 bases between. Germline assignment: CDR1 SGHNT and CDR2 YYREEE (reference sequence). The CDR3 sequence is 12 residues long. The DNA of the CDR3 is TGTGCCAGCAGCCCCGTGACCGGGGAGCTGTTTTTT. The encoded protein is CASSPVTGELFF.

V is TRBV4-1 and J is TRBJ2-1; D ambiguous. CDR3 length equals 13 residues. The germline gives CDR1 MGHRA, CDR2 YSYEKL. Trimming pared 3 bases from V and 9 bases from J, leaving 12 bases between. The CDR3 coding sequence is TGCGCCAGCAGCCAGGATCCTTTGGGTGAGCAGTTCTTC. Protein product: CASSQDPLGEQFF.

This chain connects TRBV19 to TRBJ2-7, with D possibly being TRBD2 (6 bases). This CDR3 is built from 14 residues. Trimming left V 5 bases short and J 2 bases short, with 13 bases between. Germline V lookup: CDR1 LNHDA, CDR2 SQIVND (reference sequence). The CDR3 spells CASSLGGPPYEQYF. CDR3 nucleotides: TGTGCCAGTAGTCTGGGGGGACCTCCCTACGAGCAGTACTTC. Full variable domain (rest looked up from reference TRBV19 and TRBJ2-7): DGGITQSPKYLFRKEGQNVTLSCEQNLNHDAMYWYRQDPGQGLRLIYYSQIVNDFQKGDIAEGYSVSREKKESFPLTVTSAQKNPTAFYLCASSLGGPPYEQYFGPGTRLTVT.

This rearrangement joins TRBV7-3 to TRBJ2-1; TRBD2 aligns across 7 bases. The CDR3 spans 17 residues. Trimming took 4 bases from V and 4 from J; bases not matched to a gene: 13. Germline loops: CDR1 SGHTA, CDR2 FQGTGA. CDR3 bases: TGTGCCAGCAGCTGGGGTTTGCGGGAGACTATTTACAATGAGCAGTTCTTC. It codes for CASSWGLRETIYNEQFF.

V and J are TRBV9 and TRBJ2-7; tentative D call: TRBD2 (6 bases). V was cut by 3 bases and J by 3 bases, with 7 bases left in between. CDR3 length equals 12 residues. Germline CDR1 is SGDLS and CDR2 is YYNGEE. Here the CDR3 DNA reads TGTGCCAGCAGCGCGGGACTCTACGAGCAGTACTTC. It yields the protein CASSAGLYEQYF.

This clone was recorded a few times. The V and J genes are TRBV9 and TRBJ1-2, with D possibly matching TRBD1 (5 bases). Trimming left V 3 bases short and J 5 bases short, with 8 bases between. The CDR3 is made up of 12 amino acids. Germline CDR1 is SGDLS and CDR2 is YYNGEE. This CDR3 is CASSGQLYGYTF. CDR3 DNA sequence: TGTGCCAGCAGCGGACAGCTATATGGCTACACCTTC.

The chain couples TRBV10-1 to TRBJ1-1; D is ambiguous. Germline-derived CDR1 and CDR2 are WNHNN and SYGVQD (reference sequence). Trimming removed 3 bases from V and 0 bases from J, with 11 bases in between. This CDR3 contains 15 residues. The CDR3 sequence is CASSETAVVNTEAFF. The CDR3 coding sequence is TGCGCCAGCAGTGAAACAGCGGTCGTGAACACTGAAGCTTTCTTT.

This clone was counted once. The V call is TRBV6-5, the J call TRBJ2-1; no reliable D call. Trimming removed 2 bases from V and 0 bases from J, with 8 bases in between. The CDR3 has 15 amino acids. The germline gives CDR1 MNHEY, CDR2 SVGAGI. The CDR3 sequence is CASSYGDSSYNEQFF. As DNA, the CDR3 is TGTGCCAGCAGTTACGGAGACTCCTCCTACAATGAGCAGTTCTTC.

V and J are TRBV2 and TRBJ2-1; 8 positions agree with TRBD2. The trim removed 6 bases at V and 2 bases at J, leaving 3 bases unmatched. The CDR3 covers 14 residues. Germline V gene sequence: CDR1 SNHLY, CDR2 FYNNEI. The CDR3, as DNA: TGTGCCAGCAGCCCGGGACTAGCCTACAATGAGCAGTTCTTC. This codes for CASSPGLAYNEQFF.